This T cell receptor (beta chain) is from a study of human T cells and chemical hapten exposure. TCRdb ran MiXCR on the RACE reads and lists one entry per CDR3 protein. The sample holds 300,000 to 450,000 distinct CDR3 sequences, roughly 5.3% seen once. The CDR3 is 13 residues long. Looked up from germline, CDR1 is MDHEN and CDR2 is SYDVKM. Study results and limitations: High-frequency TCRs, those above 1 in 1000, stayed the same after DPC sensitization. Positively correlated with patch test score were the counts of PT1 expanded TCRs.

This clonotype came up many times. Its antigen is undetermined. The sample's time point: pre-sensitization, week 0. Treatment specified: therapeutic diphenylcyclopropenone sensitization with weekly scalp DPC. The authors' total RNA extraction used unfractionated whole blood. Sample: whole blood, taken in connection with sensitization to the hapten diphenylcyclopropenone (DPC). This receptor was obtained from a woman aged 50 to 60 with alopecia areata. Some clones in this sample may be carry-over from other donors' samples. This chain joins TRBV28 and TRBJ2-4, with D unresolved. CDR3 sequence (DNA): TGTGCTTCTACACTGGGCCCCAAAAACATTCAGTACTTC. Translating gives CASTLGPKNIQYF. Combining the CDR3 with reference TRBV28 and TRBJ2-4 gives the whole variable domain DVKVTQSSRYLVKRTGEKVFLECVQDMDHENMFWYRQDPGLGLRLIYFSYDVKMKEKGDIPEGYSVSREKKERFSLILESASTNQTSMYLCASTLGPKNIQYFGAGTRLSVL.